Listed here are 23 T cell receptor beta chains from one sample, sequenced in a study of blood T cell repertoires in COVID-19 (TCRdb year 2020). The library was made by the immunoSEQ multiplex PCR assay. Here the immuneACCESS table is served through TCRdb, limited to in-frame sequences with V and J called. Missing clones are a known gap in these copies; in checked studies unresolved V genes cover under half, and the rest lacks a known reason. The table for this sample lists 350,000 to 400,000 clones; around 87% of them were counted only once. The ten largest clones represent approximately 1.9% of the sample. Sequenced material: PBMCs or T cells enriched from blood (not recorded which). The receptors come from a middle-aged man in a cohort exposed to, infected with or recovered from COVID-19 (not recorded which).

The rearrangement links TRBV5-8 to TRBJ1-1, with no clear D. The germline V gene encodes CDR1 SGHTS and CDR2 YDEGEE. There are 15 residues in the CDR3. Trimming pared 2 bases from V and 4 bases from J, leaving 15 bases between. The CDR3 DNA sequence: TGTGCCAGCAGCTTAGCGGCCCTTCGGGGCACTGAAGCTTTCTTT. Its translation: CASSLAALRGTEAFF. Looking up the rest from reference TRBV5-8 and TRBJ1-1 gives the full variable domain: EAGVTQSPTHLIKTRGQQATLRCSPISGHTSVYWYQQALGLGLQFLLWYDEGEERNRGNFPPRFSGRQFPNYSSELNVNALELEDSALYLCASSLAALRGTEAFFGQGTRLTVV.

This clone appeared a single time. The rearrangement links TRBV7-9 to TRBJ2-2; 7 nucleotides match TRBD2. This CDR3 has 15 amino acids. The V gene's germline CDR1 is SEHNR and CDR2 FQNEAQ (reference sequence). Trimming took 3 bases from V and 1 from J; bases not matched to a gene: 2. The CDR3 loop is CASSFWEGNTGELFF. CDR3 nucleotide sequence: TGTGCCAGCAGCTTTTGGGAGGGGAACACCGGGGAGCTGTTTTTT. Supplemented by reference TRBV7-9 and TRBJ2-2, the full variable domain reads DTGVSQNPRHKITKRGQNVTFRCDPISEHNRLYWYRQTLGQGPEFLTYFQNEAQLEKSRLLSDRFSAERPKGSFSTLEIQRTEQGDSAMYLCASSFWEGNTGELFFGEGSRLTVL.

The chain couples TRBV5-1 to TRBJ1-6; 9 nucleotides line up with TRBD1. With 3 bases clipped from V and 6 bases from J, the junction kept 7 bases outside the gene matches. CDR3 length equals 16 residues. Germline V gene lookup returns CDR1 SGHRS and CDR2 YFSETQ. CDR3 region: CASSWTGTGPNSPLHF. As DNA, the CDR3 is TGCGCCAGCAGCTGGACCGGGACAGGGCCTAATTCACCCCTCCACTTT.

The chain has TRBV4-1 and TRBJ1-5; D might be TRBD1 (6 bases). Deletions cut 6 bases from V and 4 bases from J, with 13 bases between. Germline V gene sequence: CDR1 MGHRA, CDR2 YSYEKL. This CDR3 spans 14 amino acids. The CDR3 nucleotides read TGCGCCAGCAGTGAGGGACAATTAAATCAGCCCCAGCATTTT. Translation: CASSEGQLNQPQHF.

CDR3 nucleotides: TGTGCCAGCAGCCCCCTAGCGGGAGTTTCTTTATACAATGAGCAGTTCTTC. It codes for CASSPLAGVSLYNEQFF. This sequence joins TRBV2 and TRBJ2-1; 10 bases fit TRBD2. CDR1 is SNHLY and CDR2 is FYNNEI in the germline V gene. J lost 4 bases, V lost 6 bases, and 12 bases had no gene match. This CDR3 is built from 17 residues.

This chain uses TRBV24-1 with TRBJ2-1; 8 bases match TRBD1. This CDR3 has 16 residues. Per germline, CDR1 KGHDR and CDR2 SFDVKD. J gave up 8 bases and V 3 bases, and 11 bases lay outside the gene matches. This CDR3 reads CATSDPGTGALDEQFF. The CDR3 nucleotides are TGTGCCACCAGTGATCCCGGGACAGGCGCCTTGGATGAGCAGTTCTTC.

The gene calls are TRBV19 and TRBJ2-1, with TRBD2 identical over 11 bases. Trimming at V came to 2 bases and at J to 8 bases, leaving 8 bases not matched to a gene. CDR1 and CDR2 (germline): LNHDA, SQIVND (reference sequence). This CDR3 has 16 amino acids. The CDR3 nucleotides are TGTGCCAGTAGTATAAGCAGGACTAGCGGGTCGGATGAGCAGTTCTTC. This encodes CASSISRTSGSDEQFF.

This clone was seen a single time. This chain links TRBV10-3 with TRBJ2-7; D perhaps matches TRBD1 (5 bases). This CDR3 is built from 14 residues. Germline loops: CDR1 ENHRY, CDR2 SYGVKD. Between the trimmed V and J ends, which lost 0 bases and 3 bases, there was a span of 9 bases. The CDR3 DNA reads as TGTGCCATCAGTGAGTCTAGGGGCCTCTACGAGCAGTACTTC. Amino acid sequence: CAISESRGLYEQYF.

For the CDR3, the DNA is TGTGCCTGGAGTGTACTAGTGGGAGAAAAACTGTTTTTT. Its translation: CAWSVLVGEKLFF. The chain links TRBV30 to TRBJ1-4; D unclear. Germline CDR1 reads GTSNPN; CDR2 reads SVGIG (reference sequence). The CDR3 loop spans 13 amino acids. Trimming shortened V by 0 bases and J by 8 bases, and 10 bases separated the two germline ends.

The chain recombines TRBV18 with TRBJ2-7; D possibly corresponds to TRBD2 (6 bases). V dropped 0 bases and J dropped 3 bases, with 9 bases sitting between them. The germline gives CDR1 KGHSH, CDR2 LQKENI. There are 14 residues in the CDR3. CDR3 protein: CASSPPTTSYEQYF. The CDR3 region has the DNA TGTGCCAGCTCACCACCGACGACTAGCTACGAGCAGTACTTC.

The chain uses TRBV18 and TRBJ1-2; 10 positions agree with TRBD1. Germline CDR1 reads KGHSH; CDR2 reads LQKENI. The CDR3 totals 15 residues. V was pared by 4 bases and J by 7 bases, with 9 bases of the junction left unmatched. The CDR3 is CASSRPGTGDSGYTF. Written as DNA, the CDR3 is TGTGCCAGCTCACGCCCTGGGACAGGGGATTCTGGCTACACCTTC. The variable domain in full, with the rest retrieved from reference TRBV18 and TRBJ1-2, is NAGVMQNPRHLVRRRGQEARLRCSPMKGHSHVYWYRQLPEEGLKFMVYLQKENIIDESGMPKERFSAEFPKEGPSILRIQQVVRGDSAAYFCASSRPGTGDSGYTFGSGTRLTVV.

This clone was recorded once. For the CDR3, the DNA is TGTGCCAGCTCAGCTACAGGGGCTAATCAGCCCCAGCATTTT. Protein product: CASSATGANQPQHF. The chain has TRBV18 and TRBJ1-5; the match to TRBD1 covers 7 bases. From germline, CDR1 is KGHSH and CDR2 LQKENI. The CDR3 is made up of 14 amino acids. V was pared by 5 bases and J by 4 bases, with 5 bases of the junction left unmatched.

This clone has only a few counts. V and J are TRBV5-5 and TRBJ1-5; D may be TRBD1 (5 bases). This CDR3 is built from 14 residues. Germline V gene sequence: CDR1 SGHKS, CDR2 YYEKEE (reference sequence). The V end was cut by 0 bases, the J end by 3 bases, with 7 bases between. As DNA, the CDR3 is TGTGCCAGCAGCTTGGACAGGCTCAATCAGCCCCAGCATTTT. This gives the protein CASSLDRLNQPQHF.

The chain is built from TRBV18 and TRBJ2-5; 9 nucleotides align to TRBD1. Trimming cost V 3 bases and J 5 bases; bases outside gene matches: 10. The CDR3 consists of 16 residues. Germline V gives CDR1 KGHSH, CDR2 LQKENI. In DNA form, the CDR3 reads TGTGCCAGCTCACCGGGACAGGGACTATCTGGGGAGACCCAGTACTTC. It codes for CASSPGQGLSGETQYF.

The chain recombines TRBV4-1 with TRBJ2-3, with unresolved D. V was clipped by 0 bases and J by 8 bases, with 18 bases between them. This CDR3 has 16 residues. CDR1 and CDR2 from the germline V gene are MGHRA and YSYEKL. In nucleotides, the CDR3 is TGCGCCAGCAGCCAAGACCGTTTAGCCCCGACCTCTACGCAGTATTTT. It translates to CASSQDRLAPTSTQYF.

The rearrangement links TRBV15 to TRBJ2-1, with TRBD2 matching over 8 bases. Germline V gives CDR1 LNHNV, CDR2 YYDKDF (reference sequence). The CDR3 spans 17 residues. Trimming removed 0 bases from V and 0 bases from J; junction bases left unmatched: 4. The CDR3 region has the DNA TGTGCCACCAGCAGAGATCAGGGGACTAGCTCCTACAATGAGCAGTTCTTC. Protein product: CATSRDQGTSSYNEQFF.

The genes are TRBV18 and TRBJ2-2; 10 nucleotides line up with TRBD2. CDR3 length equals 16 residues. Germline assignment: CDR1 KGHSH and CDR2 LQKENI. Unmatched junction bases numbered 3, after V lost 2 bases and J lost 3 bases. The CDR3 DNA reads as TGTGCCAGCTCACCAAGACTAGCGGGTTACACCGGGGAGCTGTTTTTT. Its protein is CASSPRLAGYTGELFF.

V is TRBV28 and J is TRBJ2-3; no clear D. This CDR3 comprises 11 residues. CDR1 and CDR2 from the germline V gene are MDHEN and SYDVKM. Trimming left V 6 bases short and J 5 bases short, with 6 bases between. This CDR3 is CASSYLDTQYF. For the CDR3, the DNA is TGTGCCAGCAGCTATTTAGATACGCAGTATTTT.

The rearrangement links TRBV30 to TRBJ2-7; 11 positions match TRBD1. The CDR3 consists of 15 residues. Germline CDR1 is GTSNPN and CDR2 is SVGIG (reference sequence). V was clipped by 1 base and J by 5 bases; unmatched bases: 7. The CDR3 DNA sequence: TGTGCCTGGAGTGACACGGACAGGGGGCTGAACGAGCAGTACTTC. This translates into CAWSDTDRGLNEQYF.

This clone was picked up many times. The chain is built from TRBV6-1 and TRBJ2-7; D gene ambiguous. The CDR3 loop spans 14 amino acids. Germline values: CDR1 MNHNS, CDR2 SASEGT. V lost 3 bases and J 0 bases, leaving 9 bases between the germline ends. CDR3 in DNA: TGTGCCAGCAGTGACACCCTAACCTCCTACGAGCAGTACTTC. Protein sequence: CASSDTLTSYEQYF.

The rearrangement links TRBV11-2 to TRBJ1-2; possibly TRBD1 for D (6 bases). The CDR3 consists of 15 residues. CDR1 and CDR2 from the germline V gene are SGHAT and FQNNGV. Trimming shortened V by 0 bases and J by 7 bases, and 15 bases separated the two germline ends. The CDR3 reads CASSLDPTGSGGYTF. Written as DNA, the CDR3 is TGTGCCAGCAGCTTAGACCCTACAGGGTCTGGTGGCTACACCTTC.

The chain couples TRBV27 to TRBJ2-2, with D perhaps TRBD1 (5 bases). Germline V gene sequence: CDR1 MNHEY, CDR2 SMNVEV (reference sequence). The CDR3 consists of 16 residues. V dropped 5 bases and J dropped 1 base, with 14 bases sitting between them. Written as DNA, the CDR3 is TGTGCCAGCAGTACCCCGGCCAGGGAGAACACCGGGGAGCTGTTTTTT. Its translation: CASSTPARENTGELFF.

This sequence joins TRBV19 and TRBJ1-5; 7 bases map to TRBD1. From germline, CDR1 is LNHDA and CDR2 SQIVND (reference sequence). Losses at the gene ends were 5 bases for V and 7 bases for J; bases not matched to a gene: 8. The CDR3 sequence is 14 residues long. The DNA for the CDR3 is TGTGCCAGTAGTCTCCGACAGGGACGGCAGCCCCAGCATTTT. The encoded protein is CASSLRQGRQPQHF.